The clone carrying this TCR beta chain showed up just a few times. Looked up from germline, CDR1 is SEHNR and CDR2 is FQNEAQ (reference sequence). V lost 4 bases, J lost 8 bases, and 11 bases lay in between. CDR3 length equals 13 residues. These data come from a study of T cells in Graves' hyperthyroidism and ophthalmopathy. Before ophthalmopathy appeared, progressors gave blood at initial hyperthyroidism diagnosis. The TCR beta CDR3 regions underwent amplification using RNA transcripts as the source. When the TCR CDR3 underwent first-round RT-PCR, the HTBI primer set was used. TCRdb independently ran MiXCR on the multiplex PCR reads; one entry per CDR3 protein. The table includes about 280,000 distinct CDR3 sequences, less than 30% detected once.

This chain connects TRBV7-9 to TRBJ2-2, with D hard to call. Sample: blood. The receptor was isolated from a man aged 35-49 years with Graves' hyperthyroidism that later progressed to Graves' ophthalmopathy. CDR3 region: CASSSAVSGELFF. CDR3 DNA sequence: TGTGCCAGCAGCTCCGCCGTCTCAGGGGAGCTGTTTTTT. The variable domain in full, completed from reference TRBV7-9 and TRBJ2-2, reads DTGVSQNPRHKITKRGQNVTFRCDPISEHNRLYWYRQTLGQGPEFLTYFQNEAQLEKSRLLSDRFSAERPKGSFSTLEIQRTEQGDSAMYLCASSSAVSGELFFGEGSRLTVL.